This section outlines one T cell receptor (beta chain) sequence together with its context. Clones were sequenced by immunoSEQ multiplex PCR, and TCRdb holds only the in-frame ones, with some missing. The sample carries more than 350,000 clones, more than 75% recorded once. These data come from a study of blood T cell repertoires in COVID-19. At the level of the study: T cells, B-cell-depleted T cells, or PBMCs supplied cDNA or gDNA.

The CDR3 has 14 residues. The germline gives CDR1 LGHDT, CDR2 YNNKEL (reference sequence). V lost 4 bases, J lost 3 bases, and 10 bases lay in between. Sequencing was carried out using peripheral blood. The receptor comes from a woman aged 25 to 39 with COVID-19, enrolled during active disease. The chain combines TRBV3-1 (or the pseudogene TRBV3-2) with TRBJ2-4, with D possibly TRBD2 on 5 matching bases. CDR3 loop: CASSLLRDKNIQYF. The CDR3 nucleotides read TGTGCCAGCAGCCTCCTCCGGGACAAAAACATTCAGTACTTC.